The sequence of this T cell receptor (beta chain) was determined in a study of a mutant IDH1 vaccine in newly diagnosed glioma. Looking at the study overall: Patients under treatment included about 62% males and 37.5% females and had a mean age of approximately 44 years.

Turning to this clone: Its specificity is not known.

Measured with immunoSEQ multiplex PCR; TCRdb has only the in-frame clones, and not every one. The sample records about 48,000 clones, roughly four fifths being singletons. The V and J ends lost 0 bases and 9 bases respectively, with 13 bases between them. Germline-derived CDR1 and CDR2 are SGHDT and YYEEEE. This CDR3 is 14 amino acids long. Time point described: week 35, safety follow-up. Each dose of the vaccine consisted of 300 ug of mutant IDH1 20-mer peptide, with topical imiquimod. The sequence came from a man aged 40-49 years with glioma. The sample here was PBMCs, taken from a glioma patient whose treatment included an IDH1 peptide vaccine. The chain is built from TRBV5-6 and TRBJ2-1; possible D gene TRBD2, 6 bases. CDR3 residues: CASSLGAGRGEQFF. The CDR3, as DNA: TGTGCCAGCAGCTTGGGAGCAGGGCGGGGTGAGCAGTTCTTC.